This T cell receptor beta chain was retrieved from a study of blood T cell repertoires in COVID-19. Study-wide background: The cDNA or gDNA used as material had been derived from T cells, B-cell-depleted T cells, or PBMCs.

The repertoire was sequenced with immunoSEQ multiplex PCR; TCRdb's copy has only in-frame clones and lacks some. The sample lists approximately 140,000 clones; roughly 89% were seen once. The trim removed 6 bases at V and 10 bases at J, leaving 7 bases unmatched. This CDR3 comprises 15 residues. Germline CDR1 is LNHDA and CDR2 is SQIVND (reference sequence). This receptor was taken from a man aged 30-40 years with COVID-19, enrolled during active disease. Sequenced: peripheral blood. The chain joins TRBV19 to TRBJ2-1; 15 bases agree with TRBD2. The CDR3 DNA reads as TGTGCCAGTAGCCTCGGACTAGCGGGAGGGGGGGAGCAGTTCTTC. This encodes CASSLGLAGGGEQFF.